These 8 T cell receptor beta chains originate from one sample sequenced in a study of T cell clonality in common variable immunodeficiency. Study-wide points: Reportedly, TCR beta sequences from common variable immunodeficiency showed fewer deletions and N-nucleotide insertions.

Method: immunoSEQ multiplex PCR; TCRdb's copy keeps in-frame clones and lacks some. The sample includes about 2,200 clones, none of them occurring once. These TCRs are of unknown antigen specificity. The sequenced sample was peripheral blood mononuclear cells. These receptors all come from a human donor with common variable immunodeficiency.

This clone was counted only a few times. Read coverage stops 3 residues before the CDR3 terminus; the germline J gene supplies the remainder. The rearrangement uses TRBV19 and TRBJ2-5; 9 nucleotides align to TRBD1. CDR1 and CDR2 from the germline V gene are LNHDA and SQIVND (reference sequence). This CDR3 has 15 residues. Unmatched junction bases numbered 9, after V lost 5 bases and J lost 5 bases. CDR3 DNA (partial): TGTGCCAGTAGTCAAACCCGGACAGGGGACGAGACC. Encoded protein: CASSQTRTGDET. The entire CDR3 protein reads CASSQTRTGDETQYF. The full variable domain, in which reference TRBV19 and TRBJ2-5 provide the parts outside the CDR3, is DGGITQSPKYLFRKEGQNVTLSCEQNLNHDAMYWYRQDPGQGLRLIYYSQIVNDFQKGDIAEGYSVSREKKESFPLTVTSAQKNPTAFYLCASSQTRTGDETQYFGPGTRLLVL.

To note about this clone: The DNA ends 3 residues before the CDR3 does, and the rest of the CDR3 is filled in from the germline J gene. The chain uses TRBV19 and TRBJ2-7, with 7 bases aligning to TRBD2. The CDR3 spans 14 residues. V shed 3 bases and J 2 bases; nucleotides not matched to a gene: 4. Germline V gene data show CDR1 as LNHDA and CDR2 as SQIVND (reference sequence). This CDR3 reads CASSIGRGTYEQYF. CDR3 DNA (partial): TGTGCCAGTAGTATCGGGCGGGGGACCTACGAG.

This clone was counted between two and nine times. The read finishes 3 residues shy of the CDR3 end, and the germline J gene is used to complete it. The rearrangement links TRBV7-8 to TRBJ2-7; possible D gene TRBD1, 5 bases. The CDR3 has 14 residues. Germline V gives CDR1 SGHVS, CDR2 FQNEAQ. With 3 bases removed from V and 3 bases from J, the gap between germline ends came to 12 bases. CDR3 residues: CASSLSDKNYEQYF. Partial CDR3 DNA: TGTGCCAGCAGCTTGTCGGACAAAAACTACGAG.

This clone was counted between two and nine times. Read coverage stops 3 residues before the CDR3 terminus; the germline J gene supplies the remainder. V and J are TRBV7-8 and TRBJ2-7, with 7 positions matching TRBD2. Germline loops: CDR1 SGHVS, CDR2 FQNEAQ. Trimming removed 2 bases from V and 5 bases from J; junction bases left unmatched: 6. This CDR3 is built from 14 residues. Incomplete CDR3 DNA: TGTGCCAGCAGCTTACTCGGGGGGTGGGACGAG. Translating it yields CASSLLGGWDE. The whole CDR3 protein reads CASSLLGGWDEQYF.

This clone has only a few counts. Read sequence stops 3 residues before the CDR3 end, and the germline J gene provides the missing end. The chain uses TRBV2 and TRBJ2-4; TRBD1 matches 8 bases. With 6 bases clipped from V and 0 bases from J, the junction kept 7 bases outside the gene matches. Germline CDR1 SNHLY, CDR2 FYNNEI. This CDR3 has 16 amino acids. The CDR3 loop is CASRGGQGLAKNIQYF. Incomplete CDR3 DNA: TGTGCCAGCAGGGGAGGACAGGGACTAGCCAAAAACATT.

On this clone: The observed sequence ends 3 residues before the CDR3 terminus, with the missing tail filled in from the germline J gene. The chain uses TRBV30 and TRBJ1-3, with D possibly matching TRBD1 (5 bases). V lost 0 bases to trimming and J lost 8 bases, with 11 bases between them. The CDR3 extends over 13 amino acids. Per the germline V gene, CDR1 is GTSNPN and CDR2 is SVGIG (reference sequence). CDR3 protein: CAWSVQGGHTIYF. The sequenced CDR3 bases are TGTGCCTGGAGTGTGCAGGGAGGACACACC.

This clone is judged medium-sized. An end of the junction does not agree with germline; a read error may underlie this. CDR3 sequence reads: CSARGQGASEQFF. CDR3 bases read: TGCAGTGCCAGAGGGCAGGGGGCGAGTGAG. The chain carries TRBV20-1 and TRBJ2-1; 8 bases align to TRBD1. The CDR3 end falls 3 residues outside the read, so it is completed with the germline J gene. CDR3 length: 13 residues. Germline CDR1 is DFQATT and CDR2 is SNEGSKA (reference sequence).

This clone was seen only a few times. The read falls 3 residues short of the CDR3 end, and the missing part is taken from the germline J gene. This chain uses TRBV19 with TRBJ2-1, with 9 positions matching TRBD2. V lost 4 bases, J lost 9 bases, and 4 bases stayed unmatched. From germline, CDR1 is LNHDA and CDR2 SQIVND (reference sequence). The CDR3 length is 13 residues. Partial CDR3 DNA: TGTGCCAGTAGTACGGGACTAGCTGTTGAG. Its translation is CASSTGLAVE. The entire CDR3 is CASSTGLAVEQFF.